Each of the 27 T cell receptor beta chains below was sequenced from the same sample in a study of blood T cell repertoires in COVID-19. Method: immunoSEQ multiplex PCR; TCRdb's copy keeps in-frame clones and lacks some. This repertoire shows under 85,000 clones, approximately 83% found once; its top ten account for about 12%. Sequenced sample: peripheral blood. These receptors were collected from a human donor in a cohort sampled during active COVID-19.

CDR3 loop: CASSRIGRDGETQYF. The CDR3 DNA reads as TGTGCCAGCAGCCGAATAGGGAGGGACGGGGAGACCCAGTACTTC. This rearrangement joins TRBV28 to TRBJ2-5; 7 positions match TRBD2. This CDR3 spans 15 amino acids. Germline trimming cut 6 bases from V and 5 bases from J; bases unmatched to any gene: 12. Germline CDR1 is MDHEN and CDR2 is SYDVKM.

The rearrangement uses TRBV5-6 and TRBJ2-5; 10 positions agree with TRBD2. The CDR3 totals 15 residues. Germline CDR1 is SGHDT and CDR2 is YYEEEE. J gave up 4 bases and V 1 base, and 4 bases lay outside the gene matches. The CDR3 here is CASSLIRTSGETQYF. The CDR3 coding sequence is TGTGCCAGCAGCTTGATCCGGACTAGCGGAGAGACCCAGTACTTC.

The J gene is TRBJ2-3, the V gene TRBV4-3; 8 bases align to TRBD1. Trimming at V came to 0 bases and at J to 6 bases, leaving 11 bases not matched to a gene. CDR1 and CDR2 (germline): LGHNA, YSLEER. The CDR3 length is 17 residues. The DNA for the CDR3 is TGCGCCAGCAGCCAAGACGGGGTGTCAGGGGGCGCGGATACGCAGTATTTT. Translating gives CASSQDGVSGGADTQYF.

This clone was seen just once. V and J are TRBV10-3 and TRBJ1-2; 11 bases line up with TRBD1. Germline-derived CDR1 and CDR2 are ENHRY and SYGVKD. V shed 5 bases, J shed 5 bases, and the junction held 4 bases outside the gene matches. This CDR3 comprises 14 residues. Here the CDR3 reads CAISSGTGGYGYTF. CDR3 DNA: TGTGCCATCAGTTCCGGGACAGGGGGTTATGGCTACACCTTC.

CDR3 nucleotide sequence: TGTGCCAGCAGCCTTTTCCCAGGACAGGTCACAGATACGCAGTATTTT. Translating gives CASSLFPGQVTDTQYF. The chain joins TRBV14 to TRBJ2-3; 7 bases map to TRBD1. V lost 4 bases and J lost 2; bases outside the gene matches: 9. Germline CDR1 SGHDN, CDR2 FVKESK. The CDR3 consists of 16 residues. The full variable domain, in which reference TRBV14 and TRBJ2-3 provide the parts outside the CDR3, is EAGVTQFPSHSVIEKGQTVTLRCDPISGHDNLYWYRRVMGKEIKFLLHFVKESKQDESGMPNNRFLAERTGGTYSTLKVQPAELEDSGVYFCASSLFPGQVTDTQYFGPGTRLTVL.

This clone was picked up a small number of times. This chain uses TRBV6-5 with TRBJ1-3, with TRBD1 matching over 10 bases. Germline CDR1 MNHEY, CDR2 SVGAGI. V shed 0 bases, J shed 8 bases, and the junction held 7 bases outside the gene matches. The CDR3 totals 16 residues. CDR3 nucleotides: TGTGCCAGCAGTTACTCCGGGACAGGGGTTGGGCACACCATATATTTT. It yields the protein CASSYSGTGVGHTIYF.

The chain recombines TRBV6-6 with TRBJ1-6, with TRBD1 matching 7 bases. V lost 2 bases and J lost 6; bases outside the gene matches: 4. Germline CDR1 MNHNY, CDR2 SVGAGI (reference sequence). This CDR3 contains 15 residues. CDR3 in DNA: TGTGCCAGCAGTTACACGGGACAGTCTAATTCACCCCTCCACTTT. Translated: CASSYTGQSNSPLHF.

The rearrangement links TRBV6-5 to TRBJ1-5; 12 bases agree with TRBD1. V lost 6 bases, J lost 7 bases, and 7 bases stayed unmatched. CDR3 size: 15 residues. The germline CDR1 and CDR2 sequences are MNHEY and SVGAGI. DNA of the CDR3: TGTGCCAGCAGGGCCGGGACAGGGGGCGGCCAGCCCCAGCATTTT. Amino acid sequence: CASRAGTGGGQPQHF.

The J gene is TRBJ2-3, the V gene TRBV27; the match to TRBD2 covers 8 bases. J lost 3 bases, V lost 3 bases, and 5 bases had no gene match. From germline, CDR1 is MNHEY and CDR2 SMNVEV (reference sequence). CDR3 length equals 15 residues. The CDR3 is CASSFSGGGTDTQYF. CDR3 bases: TGTGCCAGCAGTTTCTCCGGGGGGGGAACAGATACGCAGTATTTT.

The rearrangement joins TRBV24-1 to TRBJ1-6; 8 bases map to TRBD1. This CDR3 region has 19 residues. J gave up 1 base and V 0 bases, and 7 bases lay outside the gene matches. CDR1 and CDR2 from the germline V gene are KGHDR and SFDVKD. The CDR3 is CATSDLRQGAISYNSPLHF. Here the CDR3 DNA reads TGTGCCACCAGTGATTTGAGGCAGGGGGCGATATCCTATAATTCACCCCTCCACTTT.

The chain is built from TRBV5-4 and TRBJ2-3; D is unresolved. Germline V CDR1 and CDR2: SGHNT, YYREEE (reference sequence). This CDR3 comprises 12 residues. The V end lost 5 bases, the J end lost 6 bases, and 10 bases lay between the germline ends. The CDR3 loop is CASSRPLDTQYF. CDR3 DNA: TGTGCCAGCAGTCGTCCCTTGGATACGCAGTATTTT.

In DNA form, the CDR3 reads TGTGCCTATAGCGGGGGGGCAATAGATACGCAGTATTTT. Translating gives CAYSGGAIDTQYF. V and J are TRBV30 and TRBJ2-3; 11 bases agree with TRBD2. The CDR3 extends over 13 amino acids. V was clipped by 7 bases and J by 5 bases; unmatched bases: 5. Germline V lookup: CDR1 GTSNPN, CDR2 SVGIG (reference sequence).

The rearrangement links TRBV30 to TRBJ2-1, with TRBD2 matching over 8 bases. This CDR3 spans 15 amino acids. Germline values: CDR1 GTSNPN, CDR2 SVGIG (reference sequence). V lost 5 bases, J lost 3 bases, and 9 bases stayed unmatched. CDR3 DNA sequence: TGTGCCTGGGCCTCCGGGACTAGAGGCTACAATGAGCAGTTCTTC. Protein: CAWASGTRGYNEQFF.

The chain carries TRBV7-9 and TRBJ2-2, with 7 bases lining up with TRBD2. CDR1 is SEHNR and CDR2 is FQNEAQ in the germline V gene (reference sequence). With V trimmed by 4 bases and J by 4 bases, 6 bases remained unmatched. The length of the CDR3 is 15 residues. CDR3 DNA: TGTGCCAGCAGCTCAGCGGGACTCCGCACCGGGGAGCTGTTTTTT. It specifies CASSSAGLRTGELFF.

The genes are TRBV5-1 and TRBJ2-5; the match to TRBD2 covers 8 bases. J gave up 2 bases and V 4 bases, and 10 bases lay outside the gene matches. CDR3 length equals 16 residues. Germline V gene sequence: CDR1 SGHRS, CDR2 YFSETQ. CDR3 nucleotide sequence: TGCGCCAGCAGCCAAGCTCTAGCGGGCGGACAAGAGACCCAGTACTTC. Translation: CASSQALAGGQETQYF.

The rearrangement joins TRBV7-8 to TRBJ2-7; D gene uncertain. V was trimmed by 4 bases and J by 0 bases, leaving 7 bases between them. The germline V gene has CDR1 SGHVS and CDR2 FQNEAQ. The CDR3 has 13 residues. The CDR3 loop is CASSSGSSYEQYF. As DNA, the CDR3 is TGTGCCAGCAGCTCCGGGTCCTCCTACGAGCAGTACTTC.

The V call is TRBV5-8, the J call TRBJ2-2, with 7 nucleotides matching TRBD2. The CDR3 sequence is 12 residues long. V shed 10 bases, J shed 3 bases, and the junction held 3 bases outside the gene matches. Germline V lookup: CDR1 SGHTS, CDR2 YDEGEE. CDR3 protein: CAVLAYTGELFF. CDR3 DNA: TGTGCCGTACTAGCGTACACCGGGGAGCTGTTTTTT.

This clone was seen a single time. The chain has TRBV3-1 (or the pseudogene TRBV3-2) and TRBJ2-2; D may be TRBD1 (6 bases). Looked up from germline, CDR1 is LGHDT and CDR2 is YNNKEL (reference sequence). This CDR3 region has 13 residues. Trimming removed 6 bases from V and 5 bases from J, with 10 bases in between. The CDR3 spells CASRKGVTGELFF. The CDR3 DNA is TGTGCCAGCAGGAAGGGGGTTACCGGGGAGCTGTTTTTT.

CDR3 nucleotide sequence: TGTGCCAGCTCCACTACGTTGGCCAAAAACATTCAGTACTTC. This encodes CASSTTLAKNIQYF. The genes are TRBV18 and TRBJ2-4, with D unclear. The V and J ends lost 6 bases and 1 base respectively, with 10 bases between them. The CDR3 extends over 14 amino acids. The V gene's germline CDR1 is KGHSH and CDR2 LQKENI.

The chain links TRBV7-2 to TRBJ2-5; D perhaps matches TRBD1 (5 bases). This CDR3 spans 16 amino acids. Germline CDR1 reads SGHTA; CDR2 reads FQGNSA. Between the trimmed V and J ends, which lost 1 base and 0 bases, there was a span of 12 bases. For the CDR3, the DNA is TGTGCCAGCAGCTTAGTTTCTGGGGCAAACCAAGAGACCCAGTACTTC. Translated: CASSLVSGANQETQYF.

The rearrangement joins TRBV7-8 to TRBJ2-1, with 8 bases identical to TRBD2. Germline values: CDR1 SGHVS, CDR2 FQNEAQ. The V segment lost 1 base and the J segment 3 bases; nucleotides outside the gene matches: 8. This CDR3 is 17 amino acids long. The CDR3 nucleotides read TGTGCCAGCAGCTTAGAGTGGACTAGCTTTGGCTACAATGAGCAGTTCTTC. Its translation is CASSLEWTSFGYNEQFF.

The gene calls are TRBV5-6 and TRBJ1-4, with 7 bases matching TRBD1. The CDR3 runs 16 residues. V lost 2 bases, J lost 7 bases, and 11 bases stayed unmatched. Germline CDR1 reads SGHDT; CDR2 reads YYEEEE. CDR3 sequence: CASSLTLTGSTEKLFF. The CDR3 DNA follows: TGTGCCAGCAGCTTAACATTGACAGGGTCAACTGAAAAACTGTTTTTT.

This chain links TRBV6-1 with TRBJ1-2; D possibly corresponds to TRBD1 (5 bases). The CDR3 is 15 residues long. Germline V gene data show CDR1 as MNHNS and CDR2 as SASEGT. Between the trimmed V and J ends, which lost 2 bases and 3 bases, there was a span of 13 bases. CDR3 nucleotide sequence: TGTGCCAGCAGTGAAAGGTGGGGCGAAGACTATGGCTACACCTTC. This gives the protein CASSERWGEDYGYTF.

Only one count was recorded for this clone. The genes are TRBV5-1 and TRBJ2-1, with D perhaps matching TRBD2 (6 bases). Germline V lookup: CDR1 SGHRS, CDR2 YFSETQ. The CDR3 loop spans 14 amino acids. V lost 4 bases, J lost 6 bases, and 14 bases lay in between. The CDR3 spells CASSTGVEGNEQFF. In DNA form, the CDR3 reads TGCGCCAGCAGCACGGGAGTCGAGGGCAATGAGCAGTTCTTC.

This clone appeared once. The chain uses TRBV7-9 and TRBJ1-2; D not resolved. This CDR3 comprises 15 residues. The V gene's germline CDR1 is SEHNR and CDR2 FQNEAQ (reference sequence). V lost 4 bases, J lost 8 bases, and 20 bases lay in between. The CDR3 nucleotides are TGTGCCAGCAGCTCCACGGCTGAGGCTTATGGAGGCTACACCTTC. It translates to CASSSTAEAYGGYTF.

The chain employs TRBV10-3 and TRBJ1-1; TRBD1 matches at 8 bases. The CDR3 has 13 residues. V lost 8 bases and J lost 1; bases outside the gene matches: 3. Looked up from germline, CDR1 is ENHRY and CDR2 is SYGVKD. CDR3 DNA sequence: TGTGCCATCTCGACAGGGGCGAACACTGAAGCTTTCTTT. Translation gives CAISTGANTEAFF.

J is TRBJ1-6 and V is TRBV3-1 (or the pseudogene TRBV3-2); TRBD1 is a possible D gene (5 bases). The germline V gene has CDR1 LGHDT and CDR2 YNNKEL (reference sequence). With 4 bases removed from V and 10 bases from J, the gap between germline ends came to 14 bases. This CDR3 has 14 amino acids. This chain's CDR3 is CASSPTDSLSPLHF. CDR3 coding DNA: TGTGCCAGCAGCCCCACCGACAGTCTATCACCCCTCCACTTT.